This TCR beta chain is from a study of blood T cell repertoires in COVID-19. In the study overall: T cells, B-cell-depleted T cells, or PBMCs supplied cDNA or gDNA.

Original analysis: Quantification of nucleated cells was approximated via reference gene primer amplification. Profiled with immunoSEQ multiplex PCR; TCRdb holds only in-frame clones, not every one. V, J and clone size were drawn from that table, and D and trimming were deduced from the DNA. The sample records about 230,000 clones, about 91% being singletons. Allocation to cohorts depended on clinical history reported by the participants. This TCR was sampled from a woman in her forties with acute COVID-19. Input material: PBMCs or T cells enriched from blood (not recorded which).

In DNA form, the CDR3 reads TGTGCCAGCAGCTTGGCGGCTAGCGGGAAGAGCACAGATACGCAGTATTTT. Translating gives CASSLAASGKSTDTQYF. V and J are TRBV7-6 and TRBJ2-3; 9 nucleotides agree with TRBD2. There are 17 residues in the CDR3. CDR1 and CDR2 from the germline V gene are SGHVS and FNYEAQ. The junction had 7 bases not matched to a gene; V was cut back by 3 bases and J by 0 bases.